These 8 T cell receptor beta chains share one sample of origin, sequenced in a study of human T cells and chemical hapten exposure. Specified time point: patch test 1, 2 weeks after DPC sensitization. As for treatment: therapeutic diphenylcyclopropenone sensitization with weekly scalp DPC. Each CDR3 protein gets one entry after TCRdb re-called the RACE reads with MiXCR. The data show approximately 350,000 distinct CDR3 sequences, 5.5% to 8% seen once. The sample here was whole blood, taken in connection with sensitization to the hapten diphenylcyclopropenone (DPC). The receptors here all came from a woman aged 18-29 years with alopecia areata. Some clones in this sample may be carry-over from other donors' samples.

Note on this clonotype: A much larger clone lies one base from this, so it may be a read error. The chain couples TRBV6-5 to TRBJ2-7, with 12 positions matching TRBD1. The CDR3 consists of 17 residues. Germline V gene sequence: CDR1 MNHEY, CDR2 SVGAGI. CDR3 coding DNA: TGTGCCAGCAGTACCACCGGGACAGGGGGCGTAACCTACAAGCAGTACTTC. Amino acid sequence: CASSTTGTGGVTYKQYF.

This clonotype was detected only a few times. The chain combines TRBV5-1 with TRBJ1-2; TRBD1 might be the D (5 bases). V was cut by 1 base and J by 3 bases, with 10 bases left in between. Germline V gene data show CDR1 as SGHRS and CDR2 as YFSETQ. The CDR3 spans 14 residues. Written as DNA, the CDR3 is TGCGCCAGCAGCTTGCCTGGGGCGGACTATGGCTACACCTTC. Residues: CASSLPGADYGYTF. Drawing the rest from reference TRBV5-1 and TRBJ1-2, the complete variable domain is KAGVTQTPRYLIKTRGQQVTLSCSPISGHRSVSWYQQTPGQGLQFLFEYFSETQRNKGNFPGRFSGRQFSNSRSEMNVSTLELGDSALYLCASSLPGADYGYTFGSGTRLTVV.

This chain uses TRBV9 with TRBJ2-3; D unresolved. V was clipped by 0 bases and J by 2 bases, with 7 bases between them. The germline CDR1 and CDR2 sequences are SGDLS and YYNGEE. This CDR3 region has 14 residues. The CDR3 loop is CASSVGVVTDTQYF. The CDR3 DNA follows: TGTGCCAGCAGCGTAGGAGTAGTCACAGATACGCAGTATTTT.

V is TRBV4-3 and J is TRBJ2-2; TRBD1 might be the D (5 bases). The CDR3 has 14 residues. Germline V gene lookup returns CDR1 LGHNA and CDR2 YSLEER. V lost 9 bases, J lost 0 bases, and 11 bases lay in between. The CDR3 sequence: CASQWGTNTGELFF. CDR3 in DNA: TGCGCCAGTCAATGGGGCACGAACACCGGGGAGCTGTTTTTT.

This chain uses TRBV24-1 with TRBJ2-2; the D gene could be TRBD1 or TRBD2 (5 bases each). V lost 10 bases and J lost 4, with 15 bases in between. Germline loops: CDR1 KGHDR, CDR2 SFDVKD. The CDR3 runs 14 residues. The CDR3 protein is CATRESGTTGELFF. CDR3 DNA sequence: TGTGCCACGCGAGAATCAGGGACCACCGGGGAGCTGTTTTTT.

This chain joins TRBV5-1 and TRBJ1-1, with 8 bases aligning to TRBD1. Trimming removed 4 bases from V and 7 bases from J; junction bases left unmatched: 12. Germline-derived CDR1 and CDR2 are SGHRS and YFSETQ. The CDR3 has 15 amino acids. The CDR3, as DNA: TGCGCCAGCAGCGAGGGACAGGCTGGGAGGAATGAAGCTTTCTTT. Encoded protein: CASSEGQAGRNEAFF.

The gene calls are TRBV14 and TRBJ2-3, with D possibly being TRBD1 (5 bases). CDR1 and CDR2 (germline): SGHDN, FVKESK. V was pared by 4 bases and J by 2 bases, with 16 bases between. The CDR3 has 16 residues. The CDR3 nucleotides are TGTGCCAGCAGCCCGATAGACAGAGCCAACACAGATACGCAGTATTTT. Residues: CASSPIDRANTDTQYF.

This clonotype was recorded a few times. The genes are TRBV28 and TRBJ1-4, with D perhaps TRBD1 (5 bases). Germline CDR1 reads MDHEN; CDR2 reads SYDVKM. V was trimmed by 1 base and J by 8 bases, leaving 11 bases between them. CDR3 length equals 14 residues. As DNA, the CDR3 is TGTGCCAGCAGTTTATCAGGGCTAGGCGAAAAACTGTTTTTT. Encoded protein: CASSLSGLGEKLFF.